This T cell receptor (beta chain) was profiled in a study of T cell changes during pregnancy in multiple sclerosis. The CDR3 is 15 amino acids. Germline loops: CDR1 MRHNA, CDR2 SNTAGT. Between the trimmed V and J ends, which lost 6 bases and 7 bases, there was a span of 19 bases. Sequencing was performed with immunoSEQ multiplex PCR; in TCRdb, only in-frame clones are kept and a portion is missing. The data contain about 98,000 clones, around 90% of them singletons. This TCR was sampled from a female donor in good health, enrolled as a control in a pregnancy study. The sequencing used peripheral blood, collected after pregnancy. This chain links TRBV6-4 with TRBJ2-1, with D tentatively TRBD1 (7 bases). CDR3 protein: CASSQTGSGANEQFF. The CDR3 coding sequence is TGTGCCAGCAGCCAGACAGGGTCGGGGGCGAATGAGCAGTTCTTC.